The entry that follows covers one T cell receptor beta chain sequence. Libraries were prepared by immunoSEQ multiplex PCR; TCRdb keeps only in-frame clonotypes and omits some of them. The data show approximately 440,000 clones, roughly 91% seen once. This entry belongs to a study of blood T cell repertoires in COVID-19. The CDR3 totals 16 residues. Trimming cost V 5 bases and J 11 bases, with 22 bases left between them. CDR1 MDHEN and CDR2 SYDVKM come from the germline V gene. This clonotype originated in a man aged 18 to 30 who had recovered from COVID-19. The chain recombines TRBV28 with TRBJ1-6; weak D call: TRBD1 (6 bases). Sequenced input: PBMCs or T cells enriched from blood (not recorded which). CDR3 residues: CASSKTGAARETPLHF. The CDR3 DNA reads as TGTGCCAGCAGTAAGACAGGAGCCGCGCGGGAGACACCCCTCCACTTT.